This TCR beta chain was identified during a study of cytomegalovirus exposure and HLA in healthy donors. Overall study: The 90 to 150 validation repertoires used a platform that matched the one used for the roughly 650 first-cohort repertoires, as a later analysis reported.

Produced via immunoSEQ multiplex PCR; TCRdb's table is partial and in-frame only. The sample records under 250,000 clones, about 81% being singletons. To note about this clone: Its antigen is as yet unknown.

Overall study results and limits: Reportedly, diagnosis of cytomegalovirus status by the classifier showed high specificity and sensitivity.

The germline V gene encodes CDR1 MDHEN and CDR2 SYDVKM. V shed 5 bases and J shed 10 bases, with 18 bases lying between them. CDR3 length equals 15 residues. The source of this sequence is a woman aged 25 to 39 in good health and CMV-seronegative. V usage is TRBV28 and J usage is TRBJ1-6; weak D call: TRBD1 (5 bases). Material: PBMCs. The CDR3 reads CASSLQGGRRSPLHF. In DNA form, the CDR3 reads TGTGCCAGCAGTCTCCAGGGAGGTCGGAGGTCACCCCTCCACTTT.